A single T cell receptor (beta chain) is shown here with its context. The antigen is unknown. This specimen comes from a study of lymphopenia after photon versus proton radiotherapy. Findings and limits, study-wide: After the lymphocyte nadir, photon-treated repertoires showed oligoclonal expansion, especially of CD8+ Temra cells. Better survival with proton therapy was suggested as possible, not demonstrated. Relative stability marked proton patients; photon patients lost diversity and naive cells. Post-nadir TCR diversity decline inversely tracked overall survival among those who died.

Germline loops: CDR1 SNHLY, CDR2 FYNNEI. This CDR3 contains 12 residues. Trimming left V 7 bases short and J 2 bases short, with 9 bases between. Assay: immunoSEQ multiplex PCR; the TCRdb copy retains only in-frame clones and omits some. This sample has fewer than 45,000 clones, with just over 85% found just once. The rearrangement uses TRBV2 and TRBJ2-7, with no clear D. The specimen was peripheral blood, collected from a patient treated with proton-based radiotherapy. The clonotype originates from an older woman with pancreatic cancer. Some clones in this sample may be carry-over from other donors' samples. DNA for the CDR3: TGTGCCAGCACACTACAGACCTACGAGCAGTACTTC. Translated: CASTLQTYEQYF.